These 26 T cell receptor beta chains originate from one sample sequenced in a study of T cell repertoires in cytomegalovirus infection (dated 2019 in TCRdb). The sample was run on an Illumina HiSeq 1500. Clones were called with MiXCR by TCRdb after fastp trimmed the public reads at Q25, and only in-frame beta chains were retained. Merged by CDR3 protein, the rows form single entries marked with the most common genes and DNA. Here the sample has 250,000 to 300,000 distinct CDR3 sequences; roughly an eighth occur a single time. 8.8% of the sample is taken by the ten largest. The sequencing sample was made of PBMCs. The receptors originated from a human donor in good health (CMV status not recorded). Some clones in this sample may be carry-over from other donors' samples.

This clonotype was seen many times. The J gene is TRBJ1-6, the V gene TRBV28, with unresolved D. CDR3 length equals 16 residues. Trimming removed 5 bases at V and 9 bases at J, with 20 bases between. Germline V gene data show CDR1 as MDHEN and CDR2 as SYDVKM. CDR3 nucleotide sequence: TGTGCCAGCAGTCCTCTTGTTCCGTCCTCGGGTTCACCCCTCCACTTT. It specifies CASSPLVPSSGSPLHF.

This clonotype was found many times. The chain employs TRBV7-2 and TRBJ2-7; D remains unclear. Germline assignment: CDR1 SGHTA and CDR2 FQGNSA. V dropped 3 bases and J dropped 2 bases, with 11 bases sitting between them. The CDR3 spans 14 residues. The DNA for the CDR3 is TGTGCCAGCAGCTTGTCTAGAGCGACCTACGAGCAGTACTTC. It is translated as CASSLSRATYEQYF.

For the CDR3, the DNA is TGCAGCGTCAGGAACACTGAAGCTTTCTTT. This codes for CSVRNTEAFF. The V call is TRBV29-1, the J call TRBJ1-1; D not certain. Per germline, CDR1 SQVTM and CDR2 ANQGSEA. This CDR3 contains 10 residues. V lost 6 bases, J lost 1 base, and 3 bases lay in between.

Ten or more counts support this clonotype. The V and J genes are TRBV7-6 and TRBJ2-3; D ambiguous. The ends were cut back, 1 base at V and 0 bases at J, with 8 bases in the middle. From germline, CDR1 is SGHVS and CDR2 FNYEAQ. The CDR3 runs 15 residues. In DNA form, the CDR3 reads TGTGCCAGCAGCTTAGGTGGGGATAGCACAGATACGCAGTATTTT. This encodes CASSLGGDSTDTQYF.

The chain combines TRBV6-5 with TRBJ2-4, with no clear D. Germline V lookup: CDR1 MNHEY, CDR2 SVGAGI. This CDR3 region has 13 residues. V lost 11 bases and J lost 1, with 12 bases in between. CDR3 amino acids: CAVTYRAKNIQYF. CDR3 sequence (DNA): TGTGCCGTCACTTACCGGGCCAAAAACATTCAGTACTTC.

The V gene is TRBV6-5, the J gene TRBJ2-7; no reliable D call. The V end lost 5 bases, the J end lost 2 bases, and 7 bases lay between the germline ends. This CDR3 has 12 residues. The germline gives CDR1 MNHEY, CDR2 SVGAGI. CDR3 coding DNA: TGTGCCAGCAGTCGGTCGACCTACGAGCAGTACTTC. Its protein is CASSRSTYEQYF.

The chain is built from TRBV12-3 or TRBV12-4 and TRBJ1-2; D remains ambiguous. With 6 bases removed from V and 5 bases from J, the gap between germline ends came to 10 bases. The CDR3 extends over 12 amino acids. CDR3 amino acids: CASSDGGYGYTF. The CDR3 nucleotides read TGTGCCAGCAGCGACGGAGGGTATGGCTACACCTTC.

CDR3 amino acids: CASSAGFDRVHEQYF. The DNA of the CDR3 is TGTGCCAGCAGCGCGGGATTTGACAGGGTCCACGAGCAGTACTTC. V usage is TRBV9 and J usage is TRBJ2-7; 7 nucleotides match TRBD1. The germline V gene encodes CDR1 SGDLS and CDR2 YYNGEE. The junction had 11 bases not matched to a gene; V was cut back by 3 bases and J by 5 bases. This CDR3 has 15 amino acids.

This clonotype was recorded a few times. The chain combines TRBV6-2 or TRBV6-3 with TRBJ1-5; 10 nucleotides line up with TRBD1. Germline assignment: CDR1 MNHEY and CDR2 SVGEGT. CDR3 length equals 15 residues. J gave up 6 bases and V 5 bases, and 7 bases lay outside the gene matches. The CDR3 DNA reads TGTGCCAGCAGTCGGACAGGGGGTTATGCTCAGCCCCAGCATTTT. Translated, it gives CASSRTGGYAQPQHF.

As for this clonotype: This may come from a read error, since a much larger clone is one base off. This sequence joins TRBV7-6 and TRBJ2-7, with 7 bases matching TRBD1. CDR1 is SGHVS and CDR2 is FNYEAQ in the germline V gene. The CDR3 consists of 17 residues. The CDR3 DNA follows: TGTGCCAGCAGCCCACCCCGTGGGCCCGACAGGGCCTACGATCAGTACTTC. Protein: CASSPPRGPDRAYDQYF.

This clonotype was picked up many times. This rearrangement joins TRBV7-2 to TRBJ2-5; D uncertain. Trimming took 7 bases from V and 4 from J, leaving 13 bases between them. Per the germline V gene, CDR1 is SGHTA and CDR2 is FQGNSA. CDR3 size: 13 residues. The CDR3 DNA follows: TGTGCCAGCACCCAAACCCCTTTAGAGACCCAGTACTTC. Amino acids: CASTQTPLETQYF. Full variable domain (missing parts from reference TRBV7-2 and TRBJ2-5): GAGVSQSPSNKVTEKGKDVELRCDPISGHTALYWYRQSLGQGLEFLIYFQGNSAPDKSGLPSDRFSAERTGGSVSTLTIQRTQQEDSAVYLCASTQTPLETQYFGPGTRLLVL.

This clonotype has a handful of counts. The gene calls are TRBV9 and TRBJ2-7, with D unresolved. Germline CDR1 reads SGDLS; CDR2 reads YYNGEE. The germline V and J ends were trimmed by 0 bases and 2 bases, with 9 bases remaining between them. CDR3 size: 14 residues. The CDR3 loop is CASSVDGGAYEQYF. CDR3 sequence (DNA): TGTGCCAGCAGCGTAGATGGCGGCGCCTACGAGCAGTACTTC.

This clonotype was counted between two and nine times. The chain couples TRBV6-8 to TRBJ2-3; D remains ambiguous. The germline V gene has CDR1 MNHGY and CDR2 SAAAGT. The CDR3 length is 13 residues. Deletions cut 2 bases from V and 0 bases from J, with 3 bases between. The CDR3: CASSYESTDTQYF. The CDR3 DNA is TGTGCCAGCAGTTACGAGAGCACAGATACGCAGTATTTT.

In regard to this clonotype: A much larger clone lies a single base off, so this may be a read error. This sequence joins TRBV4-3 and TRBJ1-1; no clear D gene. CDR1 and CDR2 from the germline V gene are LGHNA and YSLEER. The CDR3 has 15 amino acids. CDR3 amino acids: CASSQDLGSRPETFF. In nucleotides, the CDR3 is TGCGCCAGCAGCCAAGACCTGGGGTCAAGGCCTGAAACTTTCTTT.

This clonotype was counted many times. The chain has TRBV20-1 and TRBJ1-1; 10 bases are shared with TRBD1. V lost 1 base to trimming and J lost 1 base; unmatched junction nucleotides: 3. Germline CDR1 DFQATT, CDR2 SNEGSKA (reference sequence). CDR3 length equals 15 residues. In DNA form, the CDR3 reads TGCAGTGCTAGAGCGACAGGGGGCTGGAACACTGAAGCTTTCTTT. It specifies CSARATGGWNTEAFF.

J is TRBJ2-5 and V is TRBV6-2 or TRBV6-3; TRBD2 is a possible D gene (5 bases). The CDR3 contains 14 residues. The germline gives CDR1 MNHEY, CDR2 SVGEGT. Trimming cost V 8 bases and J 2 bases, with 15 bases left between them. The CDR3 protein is CASARGSGQETQYF. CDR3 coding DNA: TGTGCCAGCGCTCGAGGGAGTGGGCAAGAGACCCAGTACTTC.

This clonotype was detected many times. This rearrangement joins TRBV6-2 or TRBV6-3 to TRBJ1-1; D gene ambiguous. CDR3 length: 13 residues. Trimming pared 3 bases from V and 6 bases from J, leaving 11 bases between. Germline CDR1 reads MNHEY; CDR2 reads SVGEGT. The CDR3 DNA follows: TGTGCCAGCAGTTATCAGGCCTTCGCTGAAGCTTTCTTT. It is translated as CASSYQAFAEAFF.

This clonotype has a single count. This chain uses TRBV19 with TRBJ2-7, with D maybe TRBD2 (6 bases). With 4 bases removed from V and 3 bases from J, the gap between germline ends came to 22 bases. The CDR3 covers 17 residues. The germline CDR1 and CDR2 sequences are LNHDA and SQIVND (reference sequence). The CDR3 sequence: CASSKGQRAPTIYEQYF. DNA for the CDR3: TGTGCCAGTAGTAAAGGGCAGCGGGCCCCCACCATCTACGAGCAGTACTTC.

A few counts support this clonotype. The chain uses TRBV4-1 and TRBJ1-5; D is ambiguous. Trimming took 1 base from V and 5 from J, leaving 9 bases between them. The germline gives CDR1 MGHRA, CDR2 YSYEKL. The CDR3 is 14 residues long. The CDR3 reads CASSQGATDQPQHF. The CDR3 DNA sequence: TGCGCCAGCAGCCAAGGGGCCACCGATCAGCCCCAGCATTTT.

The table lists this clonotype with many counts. DNA of the CDR3: TGTGCCAGCAGCCCTAGGCTGGGGATTGGAAACACCATATATTTT. Its translation: CASSPRLGIGNTIYF. The chain has TRBV7-8 and TRBJ1-3; the D is unclear. Looked up from germline, CDR1 is SGHVS and CDR2 is FQNEAQ. CDR3 length: 15 amino acids. The germline V and J ends were trimmed by 5 bases and 3 bases, with 14 bases remaining between them.

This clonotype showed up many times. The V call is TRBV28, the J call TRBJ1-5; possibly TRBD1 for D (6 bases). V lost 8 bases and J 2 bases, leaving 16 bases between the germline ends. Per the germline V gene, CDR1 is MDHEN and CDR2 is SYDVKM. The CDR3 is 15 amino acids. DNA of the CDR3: TGTGCCAGCCGCCGGGGGCGGATGGGCAATCAGCCCCAGCATTTT. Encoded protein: CASRRGRMGNQPQHF.

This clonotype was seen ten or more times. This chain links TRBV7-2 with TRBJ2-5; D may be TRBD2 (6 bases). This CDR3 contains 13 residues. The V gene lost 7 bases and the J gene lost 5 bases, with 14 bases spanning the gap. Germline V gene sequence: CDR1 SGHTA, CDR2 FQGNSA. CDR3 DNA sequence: TGTGCCAGCACACGGGACTTCCAGGAGACCCAGTACTTC. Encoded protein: CASTRDFQETQYF.

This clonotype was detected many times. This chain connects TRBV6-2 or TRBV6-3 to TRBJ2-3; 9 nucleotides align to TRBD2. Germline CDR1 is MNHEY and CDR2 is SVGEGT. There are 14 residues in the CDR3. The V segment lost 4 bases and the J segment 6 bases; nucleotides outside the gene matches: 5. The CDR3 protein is CASSLAGEVDTQYF. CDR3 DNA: TGTGCCAGCAGTTTAGCGGGAGAAGTTGATACGCAGTATTTT.

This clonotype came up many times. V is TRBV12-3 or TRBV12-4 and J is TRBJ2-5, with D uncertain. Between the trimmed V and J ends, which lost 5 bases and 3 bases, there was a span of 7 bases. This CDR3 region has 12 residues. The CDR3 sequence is CASSPRKETQYF. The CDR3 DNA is TGTGCCAGCAGTCCGAGGAAAGAGACCCAGTACTTC.

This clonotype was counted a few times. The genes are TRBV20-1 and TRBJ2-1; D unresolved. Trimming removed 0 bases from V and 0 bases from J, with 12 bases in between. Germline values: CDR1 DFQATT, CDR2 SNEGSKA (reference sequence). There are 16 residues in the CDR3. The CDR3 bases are TGCAGTGCTAGAGATCGGTCTAGGAGCTCCTACAATGAGCAGTTCTTC. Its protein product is CSARDRSRSSYNEQFF.

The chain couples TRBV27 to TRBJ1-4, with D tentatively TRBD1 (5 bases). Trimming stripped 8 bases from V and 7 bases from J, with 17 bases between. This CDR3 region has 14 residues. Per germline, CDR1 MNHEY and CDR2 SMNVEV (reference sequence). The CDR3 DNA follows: TGTGCCAGCGGGGGTATCTCGTCGGGTGAAAAACTGTTTTTT. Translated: CASGGISSGEKLFF.